This T cell receptor (beta chain) is from a study of cytomegalovirus exposure and HLA in healthy donors. Findings and caveats of the study: The investigators catalogued under 200 TCR beta chains as cytomegalovirus-associated. It was in a later analysis that TCR association rates were seen to vary by HLA locus, highest for DRB1 and lowest for HLA-C.

The ends were cut back, 0 bases at V and 8 bases at J, with 11 bases in the middle. The V gene's germline CDR1 is SGDLS and CDR2 YYNGEE. This CDR3 has 13 residues. About this clone: Its antigen is as yet unknown.

The PCR used 60 Vbeta and 13 Jbeta primers. Assay used: immunoSEQ multiplex PCR; TCRdb lists only in-frame clones, some missing. The data hold approximately 150,000 clones, with approximately 70% observed a single time. Sequenced input: PBMCs. The chain is built from TRBV9 and TRBJ1-1; TRBD1 might be the D (6 bases). The origin of this receptor is a woman in her thirties or forties in good health and CMV-seropositive. The CDR3 nucleotides read TGTGCCAGCAGCGTAGAGGAAGGACAGGAAGCTTTCTTT. This codes for CASSVEEGQEAFF.